Given below is one TCR beta chain in context. The target antigen is unknown. This entry is derived from a study of cytomegalovirus exposure and HLA in healthy donors. Overall study findings and caveats: In a later analysis, TCR beta V- and J-gene trimming showed a link to a missense DCLRE1C variant. There were 160 or so TCR beta chains listed as cytomegalovirus-associated.

PCR primers comprised 60 Vbeta and 13 Jbeta primers. The data were produced by immunoSEQ multiplex PCR, yet TCRdb's version contains in-frame clones alone and is incomplete. Counted here are over 150,000 clones, over 70% occurring once; the ten biggest clones make up roughly 4.4%. This CDR3 comprises 16 residues. Trimming removed 3 bases from V and 0 bases from J, with 12 bases in between. CDR1 MDHEN and CDR2 SYDVKM come from the germline V gene. The chain is built from TRBV28 and TRBJ1-3, with a possible D match to TRBD1 (6 bases). The sequenced sample consisted of PBMCs. The clonotype was recovered from a man aged 25 to 45 in good health and CMV-seronegative. CDR3 amino acids: CASSFLRGTSGNTIYF. The CDR3 DNA sequence: TGTGCCAGCAGTTTCCTCAGGGGCACCTCTGGAAACACCATATATTTT.